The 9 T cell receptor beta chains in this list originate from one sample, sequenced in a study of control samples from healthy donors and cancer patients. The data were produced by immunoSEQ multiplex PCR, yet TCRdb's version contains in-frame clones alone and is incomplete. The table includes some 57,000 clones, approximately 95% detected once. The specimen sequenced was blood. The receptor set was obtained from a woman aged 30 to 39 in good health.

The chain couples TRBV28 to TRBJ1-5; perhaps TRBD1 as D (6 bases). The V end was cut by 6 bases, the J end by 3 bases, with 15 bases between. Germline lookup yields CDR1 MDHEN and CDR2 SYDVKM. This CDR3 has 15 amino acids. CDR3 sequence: CASSSPGADNQPQHF. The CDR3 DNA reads TGTGCCAGCAGCTCACCGGGGGCAGACAATCAGCCCCAGCATTTT.

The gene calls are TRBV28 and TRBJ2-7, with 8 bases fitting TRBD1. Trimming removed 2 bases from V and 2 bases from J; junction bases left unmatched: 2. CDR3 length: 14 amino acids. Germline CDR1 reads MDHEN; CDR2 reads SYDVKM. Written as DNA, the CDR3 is TGTGCCAGCAGTTTAGGGACAGGAACCTACGAGCAGTACTTC. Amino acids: CASSLGTGTYEQYF.

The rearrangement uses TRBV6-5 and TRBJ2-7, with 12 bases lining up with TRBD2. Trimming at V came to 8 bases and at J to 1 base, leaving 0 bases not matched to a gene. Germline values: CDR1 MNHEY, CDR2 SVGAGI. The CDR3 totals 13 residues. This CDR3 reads CASGLAGSYEQYF. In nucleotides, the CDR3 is TGTGCCAGCGGACTAGCGGGGTCCTACGAGCAGTACTTC.

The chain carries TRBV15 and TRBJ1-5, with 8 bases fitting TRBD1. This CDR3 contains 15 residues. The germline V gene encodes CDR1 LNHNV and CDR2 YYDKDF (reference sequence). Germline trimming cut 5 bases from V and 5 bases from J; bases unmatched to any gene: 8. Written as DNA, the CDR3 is TGTGCCACCAGCGGGAGGACAGGGCCGGATCAGCCCCAGCATTTT. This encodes CATSGRTGPDQPQHF.

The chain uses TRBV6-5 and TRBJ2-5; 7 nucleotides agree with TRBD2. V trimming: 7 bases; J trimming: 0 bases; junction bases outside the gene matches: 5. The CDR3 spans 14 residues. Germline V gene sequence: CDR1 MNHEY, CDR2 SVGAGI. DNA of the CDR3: TGTGCCAGCATGGGGAGGGGTTACCAAGAGACCCAGTACTTC. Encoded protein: CASMGRGYQETQYF.

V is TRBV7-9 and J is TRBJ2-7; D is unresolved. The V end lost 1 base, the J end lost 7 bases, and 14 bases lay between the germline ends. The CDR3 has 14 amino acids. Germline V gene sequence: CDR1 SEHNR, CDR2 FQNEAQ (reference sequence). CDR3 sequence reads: CASSLVGNLEEQYF. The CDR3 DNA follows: TGTGCCAGCAGCTTAGTAGGAAATTTGGAAGAGCAGTACTTC.

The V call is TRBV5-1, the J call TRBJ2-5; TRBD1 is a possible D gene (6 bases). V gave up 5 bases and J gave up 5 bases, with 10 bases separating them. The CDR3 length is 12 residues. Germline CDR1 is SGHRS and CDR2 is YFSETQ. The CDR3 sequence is CASRTGSETQYF. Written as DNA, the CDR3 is TGCGCCAGCAGGACAGGTTCGGAGACCCAGTACTTC.

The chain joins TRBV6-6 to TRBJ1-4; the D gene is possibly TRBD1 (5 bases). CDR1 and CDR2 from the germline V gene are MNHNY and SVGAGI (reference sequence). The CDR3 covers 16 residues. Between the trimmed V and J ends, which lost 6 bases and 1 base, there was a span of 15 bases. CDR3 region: CASRPDWGGTNEKLFF. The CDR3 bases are TGTGCCAGCAGACCCGATTGGGGGGGAACTAATGAAAAACTGTTTTTT.

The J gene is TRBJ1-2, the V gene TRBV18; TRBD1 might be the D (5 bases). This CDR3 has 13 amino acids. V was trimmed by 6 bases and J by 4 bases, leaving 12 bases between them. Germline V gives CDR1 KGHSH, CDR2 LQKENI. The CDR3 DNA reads TGTGCCAGCTCGCCCGGGACCTTCTATGGCTACACCTTC. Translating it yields CASSPGTFYGYTF.